These 28 T cell receptor beta chains originate from one sample sequenced in a study of T cells in Graves' hyperthyroidism and ophthalmopathy. RNA transcripts provided the source from which TCR beta CDR3 regions were amplified. The TCR CDR3 first-round RT-PCR relied on the HTBI primer set. TCRdb reanalysed the multiplex PCR reads using MiXCR and keeps one entry per CDR3 protein. This sample has 640,000 or so distinct CDR3 sequences; more than 13% occur once, and the top ten carry roughly 6.9%. Sequenced: blood. These receptors were taken from a woman aged 18 to 35 with Graves' ophthalmopathy.

Ten or more counts support this clonotype. The chain couples TRBV30 to TRBJ1-1; D is unresolved. The germline gives CDR1 GTSNPN, CDR2 SVGIG (reference sequence). Trimming took 4 bases from V and 3 from J, leaving 3 bases between them. The length of the CDR3 is 10 residues. The CDR3 protein is CAWTDTEAFF. CDR3 DNA: TGTGCCTGGACGGACACTGAAGCTTTCTTT.

In its sample, this clonotype was seen many times. The V and J genes are TRBV20-1 and TRBJ1-1; tentatively, D is TRBD1 (6 bases). The CDR3 has 14 residues. Deletions cut 5 bases from V and 4 bases from J, with 17 bases between. The V gene's germline CDR1 is DFQATT and CDR2 SNEGSKA (reference sequence). The CDR3 region is CSARLGASSTEAFF. The CDR3 DNA is TGCAGTGCTCGCCTGGGGGCTTCGAGCACTGAAGCTTTCTTT.

This clonotype was seen ten or more times. V usage is TRBV18 and J usage is TRBJ1-1; D unclear. V dropped 3 bases and J dropped 7 bases, with 18 bases sitting between them. From germline, CDR1 is KGHSH and CDR2 LQKENI. This CDR3 spans 15 amino acids. In nucleotides, the CDR3 is TGTGCCAGCTCACCTCGACGGTCCTCGGAGGGTGAAGCTTTCTTT. It yields the protein CASSPRRSSEGEAFF.

The table lists this clonotype with many counts. This chain joins TRBV12-3 or TRBV12-4 and TRBJ1-2, with TRBD1 identical over 7 bases. The CDR3 consists of 13 residues. The junction had 2 bases not matched to a gene; V was cut back by 4 bases and J by 3 bases. The CDR3 sequence is CASSSGTDYGYTF. CDR3 DNA sequence: TGTGCCAGCAGTTCAGGGACAGACTATGGCTACACCTTC.

This clonotype has just a few counts. This chain connects TRBV6-1 to TRBJ2-7; D remains ambiguous. CDR3 length: 16 amino acids. The V gene's germline CDR1 is MNHNS and CDR2 SASEGT. V lost 2 bases, J lost 2 bases, and 16 bases lay in between. The CDR3, as DNA: TGTGCCAGCAGTGAATTAGGGCTAGGTGCTCCCTACGAGCAGTACTTC. It specifies CASSELGLGAPYEQYF.

This clonotype was observed many times. This chain joins TRBV7-9 and TRBJ2-7, with 11 bases that match TRBD2. Germline trimming cut 2 bases from V and 0 bases from J; bases unmatched to any gene: 3. Germline CDR1 SEHNR, CDR2 FQNEAQ (reference sequence). CDR3 length equals 16 residues. The CDR3 sequence is CASSLTSGSNSYEQYF. The CDR3 DNA is TGTGCCAGCAGCTTAACTAGCGGGAGTAACTCCTACGAGCAGTACTTC.

Concerning this clonotype: A much more abundant neighbour one base away suggests this may be a read error. V is TRBV2 and J is TRBJ1-2, with D uncertain. Trimming took 5 bases from V and 0 from J, leaving 10 bases between them. The germline V gene encodes CDR1 SNHLY and CDR2 FYNNEI. The CDR3 spans 14 residues. The CDR3 here is CASSKISPNYGYTF. DNA for the CDR3: TGTGCCAGCAGTAAGATTTCCCCTAACTATGGCTACACCTTC. Variable domain in full (rest from reference TRBV2 and TRBJ1-2): EPEVTQTPSHQVTQMGQEVILRCVPISNHLYFYWYRQILGQKVEFLVSFYNNEISEKSEIFDDQFSVERPDGSNFTLKIRSTKLEDSAMYFCASSKISPNYGYTFGSGTRLTVV.

This clonotype appeared a few times. The chain couples TRBV6-1 to TRBJ1-2; 11 bases line up with TRBD1. From germline, CDR1 is MNHNS and CDR2 SASEGT. V dropped 4 bases and J dropped 7; count of bases not matched to a gene: 5. The CDR3 is 14 residues long. This CDR3 reads CASSADRGPGGYTF. Here the CDR3 DNA reads TGTGCCAGCAGTGCGGACAGGGGGCCGGGTGGCTACACCTTC.

The table lists this clonotype with many counts. This chain uses TRBV6-5 with TRBJ2-7; 9 nucleotides agree with TRBD2. The trim removed 2 bases at V and 7 bases at J, leaving 6 bases unmatched. Germline assignment: CDR1 MNHEY and CDR2 SVGAGI. The CDR3 has 14 residues. CDR3 in amino acids: CASSYQAGGGEQYF. In DNA, the CDR3 is TGTGCCAGCAGTTACCAAGCGGGAGGTGGTGAGCAGTACTTC.

The chain has TRBV19 and TRBJ1-3; D gene uncertain. Germline CDR1 reads LNHDA; CDR2 reads SQIVND (reference sequence). The ends were cut back, 4 bases at V and 4 bases at J, with 17 bases in the middle. The CDR3 runs 16 residues. The CDR3 spells CASSTHQYLSGNTIYF. CDR3 bases: TGTGCCAGTAGTACTCATCAATATTTATCAGGAAACACCATATATTTT.

Concerning this clonotype: This may be a read error, as it is one base from a much larger clone. The chain recombines TRBV7-8 with TRBJ2-2, with 11 bases matching TRBD2. The J segment lost 4 bases and the V segment lost 7 bases, leaving 8 bases of the junction unmatched. This CDR3 region has 16 residues. Germline lookup yields CDR1 SGHVS and CDR2 FQNEAQ. CDR3 sequence (DNA): TGTGCCAGCACCCCCCCGGGACTAGCGGCCACCGGGGAGCTGTTTTTT. Amino acid sequence: CASTPPGLAATGELFF. The full variable domain, its missing parts supplied by reference TRBV7-8 and TRBJ2-2, is GAGVSQSPRYKVAKRGQDVALRCDPISGHVSLFWYQQALGQGPEFLTYFQNEAQLDKSGLPSDRFFAERPEGSVSTLKIQRTQQEDSAVYLCASTPPGLAATGELFFGEGSRLTVL.

This clonotype was observed a handful of times. The CDR3 sequence: CASSQVFRELADTDTQYF. As DNA, the CDR3 is TGCGCCAGCAGCCAAGTTTTTCGGGAACTAGCGGACACAGATACGCAGTATTTT. The V gene is TRBV4-3, the J gene TRBJ2-3; TRBD2 matches 8 bases. Germline CDR1 is LGHNA and CDR2 is YSLEER. V lost 1 base and J lost 2; bases outside the gene matches: 11. This CDR3 has 18 residues.

A remark on this clonotype: A clone one base away is much larger, so this may be a read error. The rearrangement links TRBV7-2 to TRBJ1-1; D possibly corresponds to TRBD1 (6 bases). The CDR3 is 15 residues long. CDR1 SGHTA and CDR2 FQGNSA come from the germline V gene. For the CDR3, the DNA is TGTGCCAGCAGCTACCTTTACAGGGATAACACTGAAGCTCTCTTT. Translated, it gives CASSYLYRDNTEALF.

This clonotype was seen only a few times. The gene calls are TRBV5-1 and TRBJ1-2; 9 bases align to TRBD1. There are 16 residues in the CDR3. Per the germline V gene, CDR1 is SGHRS and CDR2 is YFSETQ. Losses at the gene ends were 4 bases for V and 4 bases for J; bases not matched to a gene: 11. The CDR3 DNA reads TGCGCCAGCAGCCCACGACAGGGGGAAGGGGGCTATGGCTACACCTTC. Translating gives CASSPRQGEGGYGYTF.

The V call is TRBV6-2 or TRBV6-3, the J call TRBJ1-1, with a tentative D call TRBD1 (6 bases). This CDR3 has 16 residues. Germline loops: CDR1 MNHEY, CDR2 SVGEGT. Trimming cost V 2 bases and J 3 bases, with 16 bases left between them. This CDR3 reads CASSYGGPLTDTEAFF. DNA for the CDR3: TGTGCCAGCAGTTACGGGGGGCCCCTCACGGACACTGAAGCTTTCTTT.

Concerning this clonotype itself: Given a much more abundant clone one base away, this may be a read error. Likely a read error: the CDR3 ends without its conserved phenylalanine or tryptophan. The CDR3 region has the DNA TGCGCCAGCAGCCAAGTAGACGGACGCGCTGAAGCTTTCGTT. Translated: CASSQVDGRAEAFV. The chain combines TRBV4-3 with TRBJ1-1; D unresolved. V lost 1 base and J 6 bases, leaving 12 bases between the germline ends. CDR1 is LGHNA, CDR2 YSLEER, per germline. The CDR3 has 14 residues.

This clonotype was detected many times. This chain uses TRBV7-2 with TRBJ1-1; 7 bases are shared with TRBD1. In germline, CDR1 is SGHTA, CDR2 FQGNSA. The CDR3 is 13 residues long. With 5 bases clipped from V and 7 bases from J, the junction kept 7 bases outside the gene matches. The CDR3 region is CASSPTGRGEAFF. As DNA, the CDR3 is TGTGCCAGCAGCCCGACAGGGAGGGGTGAAGCTTTCTTT.

This clonotype has a count of ten or more. The chain is built from TRBV7-2 and TRBJ1-1; 7 bases are shared with TRBD1. The CDR3 consists of 15 residues. Trimming cost V 7 bases and J 0 bases; bases outside gene matches: 8. CDR1 is SGHTA and CDR2 is FQGNSA in the germline V gene. The DNA of the CDR3 is TGTGCCAGCAAATTGGGACAGAACATGAACACTGAAGCTTTCTTT. Protein sequence: CASKLGQNMNTEAFF.

The table lists this clonotype with many counts. This chain connects TRBV27 to TRBJ2-7; D uncertain. The germline CDR1 and CDR2 sequences are MNHEY and SMNVEV (reference sequence). Deletions cut 6 bases from V and 3 bases from J, with 18 bases between. The CDR3 length is 15 residues. The CDR3 coding sequence is TGTGCCAGCAGCCCGAGACTCGCACCGTTCTACGAGCAGTACTTC. Translated, it gives CASSPRLAPFYEQYF.

On this clonotype: The junction differs from germline at one of its ends, possibly a read error. The J gene is TRBJ2-2, the V gene TRBV19; 7 bases are shared with TRBD1. CDR3 length: 15 residues. The germline V gene has CDR1 LNHDA and CDR2 SQIVND (reference sequence). Written as DNA, the CDR3 is TGTGCCAGTTCCTTTACACAGGGGAGCACCGGGGAGCTGCTTTTT. Translation gives CASSFTQGSTGELLF.

Notes on this clonotype: Its ends do not fully match the called genes, so a read error is possible. The V and J genes are TRBV7-7 and TRBJ2-5; D possibly corresponds to TRBD1 (5 bases). Germline lookup yields CDR1 SSHAT and CDR2 FNYEAQ (reference sequence). CDR3 length: 13 amino acids. The CDR3 spells CASSLDSCGTQYF. CDR3 coding DNA: TGTGCTAGCAGCTTAGACAGTTGTGGGACCCAGTACTTC.

This clonotype was observed many times. V usage is TRBV2 and J usage is TRBJ2-2; weak D call: TRBD2 (5 bases). Germline values: CDR1 SNHLY, CDR2 FYNNEI. V dropped 6 bases and J dropped 7 bases, with 15 bases sitting between them. The CDR3 spans 14 residues. Here the CDR3 reads CASRRGSGGGELFF. The CDR3 coding sequence is TGTGCCAGCAGACGAGGAAGCGGAGGCGGGGAGCTGTTTTTT.

This clonotype was observed at least ten times. The chain is built from TRBV7-9 and TRBJ1-1; no clear D. Trimming removed 3 bases at V and 0 bases at J, with 8 bases between. Germline-derived CDR1 and CDR2 are SEHNR and FQNEAQ (reference sequence). This CDR3 is built from 14 residues. The CDR3 DNA is TGTGCCAGCAGCTTGCAGGCGTTGAACACTGAAGCTTTCTTT. It yields the protein CASSLQALNTEAFF.

This clonotype was detected once. The gene calls are TRBV19 and TRBJ1-1; D is undetermined. Germline V gives CDR1 LNHDA, CDR2 SQIVND (reference sequence). Between the trimmed V and J ends, which lost 7 bases and 5 bases, there was a span of 20 bases. The CDR3 contains 15 residues. The CDR3: CASTDGPAAVTEAFF. CDR3 DNA sequence: TGTGCCAGTACCGACGGGCCGGCAGCTGTAACTGAAGCTTTCTTT.

CDR3 bases: TGTGCCAGCAGTCCCACGGGCCTTTGGGGAGCTTTCTTT. Its protein product is CASSPTGLWGAFF. The chain uses TRBV28 and TRBJ1-1; no reliable D call. Germline V gene sequence: CDR1 MDHEN, CDR2 SYDVKM. The V and J ends lost 5 bases and 10 bases respectively, with 17 bases between them. The CDR3 extends over 13 amino acids. The full variable domain, completed using reference TRBV28 and TRBJ1-1, is DVKVTQSSRYLVKRTGEKVFLECVQDMDHENMFWYRQDPGLGLRLIYFSYDVKMKEKGDIPEGYSVSREKKERFSLILESASTNQTSMYLCASSPTGLWGAFFGQGTRLTVV.

This clonotype was seen ten or more times. The chain recombines TRBV6-2 or TRBV6-3 with TRBJ2-7; TRBD2 agrees at 9 bases. Trimming cost V 6 bases and J 4 bases; bases outside gene matches: 7. The CDR3 extends over 14 amino acids. Germline V gene data show CDR1 as MNHEY and CDR2 as SVGEGT. This CDR3 reads CASSPGTSLYEQYF. The CDR3 nucleotides are TGTGCCAGCAGCCCCGGGACTAGCCTTTACGAGCAGTACTTC.

The genes are TRBV24-1 and TRBJ1-2; 10 bases map to TRBD1. V lost 2 bases and J lost 2; bases outside the gene matches: 4. CDR1 KGHDR and CDR2 SFDVKD come from the germline V gene. This CDR3 is 16 amino acids long. The CDR3 DNA reads as TGTGCCACCAGTGATTCGGGGACAGGGGCGAACTATGGCTACACCTTC. Translated: CATSDSGTGANYGYTF.

This clonotype was seen repeatedly, ten times or more. The chain links TRBV9 to TRBJ1-1, with 7 positions matching TRBD1. With V trimmed by 4 bases and J by 1 base, 7 bases remained unmatched. The CDR3 runs 15 residues. Germline assignment: CDR1 SGDLS and CDR2 YYNGEE. The CDR3 DNA follows: TGTGCCAGCAGCACCACGACAGGGTGGAACACTGAAGCTTTCTTT. The encoded protein is CASSTTTGWNTEAFF.